This T cell receptor (beta chain) originates from a study of T cell responses to AZD1222 COVID-19 vaccine. Study results and caveats: CD4 TCRs associated with vaccination spanned spike, dominating at 160-218 and 743-854.

Using immunoSEQ multiplex PCR, the repertoire was profiled, and TCRdb retains in-frame clones only, with some absent. The sample shows approximately 160,000 clones, 92% of them seen only once. The V gene lost 0 bases and the J gene lost 2 bases, with 9 bases spanning the gap. In germline, CDR1 is SGDLS, CDR2 YYNGEE. The CDR3 is 14 residues long. Details on this clone: Its specificity is not known.

Here the sequenced sample was peripheral blood, taken 28 days after the second AZD1222 dose. This sequence originates from an adult who received the AZD1222 COVID-19 vaccine. The rearrangement uses TRBV9 and TRBJ2-7; D ambiguous. The CDR3 region has the DNA TGTGCCAGCAGCGTAGAGGTGGTAGCCTACGAGCAGTACTTC. It codes for CASSVEVVAYEQYF. Full variable domain (remainder filled in from reference TRBV9 and TRBJ2-7): DSGVTQTPKHLITATGQRVTLRCSPRSGDLSVYWYQQSLDQGLQFLIQYYNGEERAKGNILERFSAQQFPDLHSELNLSSLELGDSALYFCASSVEVVAYEQYFGPGTRLTVT.